A selection of T cell receptor beta chains follows, all from one sample in a study of blood T cell repertoires in COVID-19. Data came from immunoSEQ multiplex PCR; TCRdb stores just in-frame clones and leaves some out. The sample contains fewer than 200,000 clones, 88% of which appear only once. Sequenced input: PBMCs or T cells enriched from blood (not recorded which). These receptors originate from a young woman who had recovered from COVID-19. Both conserved end residues are part of each CDR3. The D gene is left open where the match is weak. Clone size is given for some rows only: seen once, a few or many times, or a class if the clone is expanded.

abundance | j_gene | d_gene | v_gene | CDR3aa | CDR3nt
NA | TRBJ2-5 | TRBD1 | TRBV27 | CASSFFTGAQETQYF | TGTGCCAGCAGTTTCTTCACAGGGGCGCAAGAGACCCAGTACTTC
NA | TRBJ2-3 | NA | TRBV11-3 | CASSFDSNTDTQYF | TGTGCCAGCAGCTTCGACAGTAACACAGATACGCAGTATTTT
NA | TRBJ1-5 | NA | TRBV16 | CASSQSTGPSSNQPQHF | TGTGCCAGCAGCCAATCAACAGGCCCGTCTAGCAATCAGCCCCAGCATTTT
few | TRBJ2-6 | NA | TRBV15 | CATSRDRTGANVLTF | TGTGCCACCAGCAGAGATCGTACTGGGGCCAACGTCCTGACTTTC
NA | TRBJ2-7 | TRBD2 | TRBV6-5 | CASSYSSSGTREQYF | TGTGCCAGCAGTTACTCGTCTAGCGGGACAAGAGAGCAGTACTTC
NA | TRBJ2-3 | TRBD2 | TRBV11-3 | CASSFSGGATDTQYF | TGTGCCAGCAGTTTTAGCGGGGGGGCCACAGATACGCAGTATTTT
NA | TRBJ1-2 | NA | TRBV3-1/TRBV3-2 | CASSPDSRFYGYTF | TGTGCCAGCAGCCCCGACAGCAGATTCTATGGCTACACCTTC
NA | TRBJ1-1 | TRBD1 | TRBV10-2 | CASSRTGENTEAFF | TGCGCCAGCAGCAGGACAGGGGAGAACACTGAAGCTTTCTTT
NA | TRBJ1-3 | NA | TRBV28 | CASSPPRTDGNTIYF | TGTGCCAGCAGTCCCCCCCGGACAGACGGAAACACCATATATTTT
NA | TRBJ1-5 | TRBD1 | TRBV7-2 | CASSLDETGTGHQPQHF | TGTGCCAGCAGCTTAGATGAAACCGGGACAGGGCATCAGCCCCAGCATTTT
NA | TRBJ2-2 | NA | TRBV27 | CASSLDGSGELFF | TGTGCCAGCAGTTTAGACGGGAGCGGGGAGCTGTTTTTT
NA | TRBJ2-1 | NA | TRBV27 | CASSTSHYNEQFF | TGTGCCAGCAGTACCTCACACTACAATGAGCAGTTCTTC
NA | TRBJ1-1 | TRBD1 | TRBV3-1/TRBV3-2 | CASSPRPAGGGTEAFF | TGTGCCAGCAGCCCCCGACCGGCAGGGGGAGGTACTGAAGCTTTCTTT
few | TRBJ1-1 | NA | TRBV21-1 | CASSGGGLQLYTEAFF | TGTGCCAGCAGTGGGGGGGGTCTTCAATTATACACTGAAGCTTTCTTT
NA | TRBJ1-5 | TRBD1 | TRBV27 | CASRMGQYSNQPQHF | TGTGCCAGCAGAATGGGACAGTATAGCAATCAGCCCCAGCATTTT
NA | TRBJ2-1 | TRBD2 | TRBV6-4 | CASSESSGSRNEQFF | TGTGCCAGCAGTGAGTCTAGCGGGAGCCGAAATGAGCAGTTCTTC
once | TRBJ1-3 | NA | TRBV9 | CASSALDSSSGNTIYF | TGTGCCAGCAGCGCATTGGACAGTAGCTCTGGAAACACCATATATTTT
NA | TRBJ1-1 | NA | TRBV13 | CASSLEGSYTEAFF | TGTGCCAGCAGCTTAGAGGGGTCGTACACTGAAGCTTTCTTT
NA | TRBJ2-2 | TRBD2 | TRBV9 | CASSVEPSGNTGELFF | TGTGCCAGCAGCGTAGAGCCTAGCGGGAACACCGGGGAGCTGTTTTTT
NA | TRBJ2-7 | TRBD2 | TRBV4-1 | CASSQGTSGRYEQYF | TGCGCCAGCAGCCAAGGGACTAGCGGGAGGTACGAGCAGTACTTC
NA | TRBJ2-1 | TRBD2 | TRBV7-2 | CASSLTSGGGGEQFF | TGTGCCAGCAGCTTGACTAGCGGGGGGGGCGGAGAGCAGTTCTTC
NA | TRBJ1-2 | TRBD1 | TRBV4-1 | CASAQFETGVRGYTF | TGCGCCAGCGCACAATTCGAGACAGGGGTCCGAGGCTACACCTTC
NA | TRBJ2-1 | TRBD2 | TRBV15 | CATSRETSFEQFF | TGTGCCACCAGCAGGGAGACTAGCTTCGAGCAGTTCTTC
NA | TRBJ2-7 | NA | TRBV28 | CASIFRAGNEQYF | TGTGCCAGCATATTTCGGGCGGGGAACGAGCAGTACTTC
NA | TRBJ1-5 | NA | TRBV20-1 | CSASRAGNQPQHF | TGCAGTGCTAGTCGGGCAGGGAATCAGCCCCAGCATTTT
NA | TRBJ1-5 | NA | TRBV5-1 | CASSLGPGGNQPQHF | TGCGCCAGCAGCTTGGGACCGGGGGGCAATCAGCCCCAGCATTTT
NA | TRBJ1-6 | TRBD1 | TRBV7-9 | CASRDRDYGTQPLHF | TGTGCCAGCAGAGACAGGGATTACGGGACTCAACCCCTCCACTTT
NA | TRBJ2-5 | TRBD2 | TRBV5-1 | CASSRLPLAGAETQYF | TGCGCCAGCAGTCGCCTCCCACTAGCGGGGGCGGAGACCCAGTACTTC
NA | TRBJ2-3 | TRBD2 | TRBV19 | CASSIPSGAGTDTQYF | TGTGCCAGTAGTATACCTAGCGGGGCGGGAACAGATACGCAGTATTTT
NA | TRBJ2-3 | NA | TRBV4-1 | CASSQVRGTDTQYF | TGCGCCAGCAGCCAAGTCCGGGGCACAGATACGCAGTATTTT
NA | TRBJ2-1 | TRBD2 | TRBV27 | CASSLSRLAGANEQFF | TGTGCCAGCAGTTTATCTCGACTAGCGGGAGCTAATGAGCAGTTCTTC
few | TRBJ1-5 | TRBD1 | TRBV4-3 | CASSQDRGNQPQHF | TGCGCCAGCAGCCAAGACAGGGGGAATCAGCCCCAGCATTTT
NA | TRBJ1-2 | NA | TRBV5-1 | CASSPSGTNYGYTF | TGCGCCAGCAGCCCGTCCGGGACAAACTATGGCTACACCTTC
NA | TRBJ2-1 | NA | TRBV3-1/TRBV3-2 | CASSQAPTRRAYNEQFF | TGTGCCAGCAGCCAAGCTCCCACGCGGAGGGCCTACAATGAGCAGTTCTTC
NA | TRBJ2-1 | NA | TRBV7-3 | CASSLIAITYNEQFF | TGTGCCAGCAGCTTAATAGCGATCACCTACAATGAGCAGTTCTTC
NA | TRBJ2-1 | TRBD2 | TRBV5-6 | CASSLSGGAYNEQFF | TGTGCCAGCAGCTTGAGCGGGGGCGCCTACAATGAGCAGTTCTTC
NA | TRBJ2-7 | TRBD2 | TRBV13 | CASSSILAGGRDEQYF | TGTGCCAGCAGCTCAATACTAGCGGGGGGGCGGGACGAGCAGTACTTC
NA | TRBJ1-2 | TRBD1 | TRBV7-2 | CASSNQGAIGYTF | TGTGCCAGCAGCAACCAGGGGGCTATTGGCTACACCTTC
NA | TRBJ2-1 | TRBD2 | TRBV7-3 | CASSPVSGSTFNEQFF | TGTGCCAGCAGCCCAGTTAGCGGGAGTACTTTCAATGAGCAGTTCTTC
NA | TRBJ1-1 | NA | TRBV7-2 | CASSPSMKTSAFF | TGTGCCAGCAGCCCCTCTATGAAGACTTCGGCTTTCTTT
NA | TRBJ1-2 | NA | TRBV5-6 | CASRSQGTPGRSYGYTF | TGTGCCAGCAGATCACAGGGAACCCCTGGGCGGAGCTATGGCTACACCTTC
once | TRBJ2-1 | TRBD2 | TRBV2 | CASSEEREAGDHNEQFF | TGTGCCAGCAGTGAAGAAAGGGAGGCGGGAGACCACAATGAGCAGTTCTTC
NA | TRBJ2-7 | TRBD2 | TRBV4-1 | CASSLGTSGGVTLGYEQYF | TGCGCCAGCAGCCTAGGGACTAGCGGGGGCGTTACCTTGGGCTACGAGCAGTACTTC
NA | TRBJ1-1 | NA | TRBV11-2 | CASSLASRNTEAFF | TGTGCCAGCAGCTTAGCCAGTCGAAACACTGAAGCTTTCTTT
NA | TRBJ1-4 | NA | TRBV27 | CASSPLILTLATNEKLFF | TGTGCCAGCAGCCCCTTAATCCTAACCCTTGCAACTAATGAAAAACTGTTTTTT
NA | TRBJ2-2 | NA | TRBV7-9 | CASRVGPDTGELFF | TGTGCCAGCAGGGTGGGGCCGGACACCGGGGAGCTGTTTTTT
NA | TRBJ2-3 | TRBD2 | TRBV14 | CASSQVGFSGDTQYF | TGTGCCAGCAGCCAAGTCGGGTTTAGCGGGGATACGCAGTATTTT
NA | TRBJ1-1 | NA | TRBV10-1 | CASSAGGQTEAFF | TGCGCCAGCAGTGCAGGCGGACAAACTGAAGCTTTCTTT
NA | TRBJ1-1 | NA | TRBV10-3 | CAISERPGSNTEAFF | TGTGCCATCAGTGAGAGGCCAGGGTCGAACACTGAAGCTTTCTTT
once | TRBJ2-3 | TRBD1 | TRBV24-1 | CATSDFGTGSTDTQYF | TGTGCCACCAGTGATTTCGGGACAGGGAGCACAGATACGCAGTATTTT
NA | TRBJ2-7 | TRBD2 | TRBV9 | CASSPPSGHPYEQYF | TGTGCCAGCAGCCCCCCTAGCGGACACCCCTACGAGCAGTACTTC
NA | TRBJ1-2 | NA | TRBV30 | CAWSALGNTKAGGYTF | TGTGCCTGGAGTGCCCTCGGGAACACCAAAGCCGGTGGCTACACCTTC
NA | TRBJ2-7 | NA | TRBV2 | CASQGIAVIPNRYEQYF | TGTGCCAGTCAGGGGATTGCTGTAATTCCCAATCGCTACGAGCAGTACTTC
NA | TRBJ2-7 | NA | TRBV6-5 | CASSYISARPYEQYF | TGTGCCAGCAGTTACATATCCGCGCGTCCCTACGAGCAGTACTTC
NA | TRBJ1-4 | TRBD1 | TRBV28 | CASSSNRGTTNEKLFF | TGTGCCAGCAGCAGTAACAGGGGAACAACTAATGAAAAACTGTTTTTT